This record concerns one T cell receptor beta chain sequence. Its antigen is as yet unknown. This sample stems from a study of vaccination effects on CD4 cells after COVID-19. Before any sequencing was done, the ViraFEST assay used viral peptide pools to expand antigen-specific CD4+ T cells. Culturing for 9 to 10 days preceded CD4+ T cell isolation. Subjects were given two BNT162b2 or mRNA-1273 vaccine doses. The ends were cut back, 6 bases at V and 4 bases at J, with 16 bases in the middle. CDR3 length equals 14 residues. Per the germline V gene, CDR1 is SGHNT and CDR2 is YYREEE (reference sequence). Measured with immunoSEQ multiplex PCR; TCRdb has only the in-frame clones, and not every one. The sample contains approximately 74,000 clones, around 77% of which appear only once.

The genes are TRBV5-4 and TRBJ2-5; D gene ambiguous. The material was CD4+ T cells from PBMCs cultured with HCoV-OC43 spike peptides, obtained after COVID-19 vaccination. Noted subset: HCoV-OC43 spike overlapping peptide pool stimulation. This TCR came from a human donor who received a COVID-19 vaccine. The CDR3 DNA sequence: TGTGCCAGCAACCCGGCTGGGGTACCAGAGACCCAGTACTTC. Its translation is CASNPAGVPETQYF.